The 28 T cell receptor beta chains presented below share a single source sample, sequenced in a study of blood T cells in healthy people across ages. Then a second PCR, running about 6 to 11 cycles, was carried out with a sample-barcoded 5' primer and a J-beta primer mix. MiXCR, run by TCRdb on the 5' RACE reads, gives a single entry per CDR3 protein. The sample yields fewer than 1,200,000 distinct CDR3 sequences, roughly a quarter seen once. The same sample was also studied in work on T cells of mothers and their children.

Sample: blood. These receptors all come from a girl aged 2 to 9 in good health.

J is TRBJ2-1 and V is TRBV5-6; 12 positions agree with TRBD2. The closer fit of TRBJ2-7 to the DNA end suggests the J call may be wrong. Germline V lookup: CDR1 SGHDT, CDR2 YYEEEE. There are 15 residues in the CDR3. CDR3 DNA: TGTGCCAGCAGACTAGCGGGAGGAAAATCCTACGAGCAGTACTTC. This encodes CASRLAGGKSYEQYF.

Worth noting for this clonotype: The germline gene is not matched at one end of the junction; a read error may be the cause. The CDR3 sequence is CASSRDRGIKVF. CDR3 sequence (DNA): TGTGCCAGCAGCCGGGACAGGGGGATTAAGGTCTTC. The chain has TRBV7-3 and TRBJ2-5; 11 bases are shared with TRBD1. The CDR3 length is 12 residues. CDR1 and CDR2 (germline): SGHTA, FQGTGA.

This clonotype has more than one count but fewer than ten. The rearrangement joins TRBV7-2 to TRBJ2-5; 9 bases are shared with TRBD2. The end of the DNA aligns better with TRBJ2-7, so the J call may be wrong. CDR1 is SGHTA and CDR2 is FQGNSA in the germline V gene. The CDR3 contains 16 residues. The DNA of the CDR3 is TGTGCCAGCAGCTTACGCTCCGCGGGAGGGCCCTACGAGCAGTACTTC. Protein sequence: CASSLRSAGGPYEQYF.

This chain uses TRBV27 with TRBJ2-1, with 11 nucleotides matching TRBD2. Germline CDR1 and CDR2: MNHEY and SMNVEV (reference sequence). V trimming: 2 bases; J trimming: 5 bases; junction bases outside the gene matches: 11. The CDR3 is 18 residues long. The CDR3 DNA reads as TGTGCCAGCAGTTTAATCTCCCTGGGACTAGCGGCTCACAATGAGCAGTTCTTC. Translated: CASSLISLGLAAHNEQFF.

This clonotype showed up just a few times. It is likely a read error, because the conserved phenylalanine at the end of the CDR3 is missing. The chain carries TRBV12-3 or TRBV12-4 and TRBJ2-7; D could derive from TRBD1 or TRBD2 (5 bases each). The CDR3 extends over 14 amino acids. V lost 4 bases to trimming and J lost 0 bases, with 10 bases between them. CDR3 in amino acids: CASSYGGSSYEQYL. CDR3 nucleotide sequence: TGTGCCAGCAGTTATGGGGGATCCTCCTACGAGCAGTACCTC.

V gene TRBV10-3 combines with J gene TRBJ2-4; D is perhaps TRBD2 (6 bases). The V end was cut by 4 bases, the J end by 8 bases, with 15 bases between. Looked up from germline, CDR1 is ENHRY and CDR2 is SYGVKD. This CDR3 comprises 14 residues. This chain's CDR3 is CAISAGQGGDIQYF. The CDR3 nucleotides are TGTGCCATCAGTGCAGGTCAGGGCGGGGACATTCAGTACTTC.

This chain's CDR3 is CASSLTEGAKNIQYF. The CDR3 DNA is TGTGCCAGCAGCCTTACCGAGGGGGCCAAAAACATTCAGTACTTC. The gene calls are TRBV4-2 and TRBJ2-4; D may match TRBD1 or TRBD2 (5 bases each). This CDR3 comprises 15 residues. V was pared by 4 bases and J by 1 base, with 11 bases between. Germline CDR1 is LGHNA and CDR2 is YNFKEQ.

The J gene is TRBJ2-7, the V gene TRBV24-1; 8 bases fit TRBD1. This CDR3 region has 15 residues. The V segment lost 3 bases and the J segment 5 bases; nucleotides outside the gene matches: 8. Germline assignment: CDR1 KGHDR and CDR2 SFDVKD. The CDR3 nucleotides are TGTGCCACCAGTGATCTTCGGACAGGGATGGACGAGCAGTACTTC. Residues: CATSDLRTGMDEQYF.

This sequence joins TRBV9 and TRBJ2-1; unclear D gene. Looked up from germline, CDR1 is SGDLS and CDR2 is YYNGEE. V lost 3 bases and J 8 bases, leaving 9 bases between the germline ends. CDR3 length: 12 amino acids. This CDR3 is CASSDLNYEQFF. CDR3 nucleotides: TGTGCCAGCAGCGATTTGAACTATGAGCAGTTCTTC.

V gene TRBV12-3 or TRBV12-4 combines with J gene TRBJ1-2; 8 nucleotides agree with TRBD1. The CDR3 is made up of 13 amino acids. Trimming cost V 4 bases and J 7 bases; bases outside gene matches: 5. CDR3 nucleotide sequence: TGTGCCAGCAGTTCCGGACAGGGAGGTGGCTACACCTTC. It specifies CASSSGQGGGYTF.

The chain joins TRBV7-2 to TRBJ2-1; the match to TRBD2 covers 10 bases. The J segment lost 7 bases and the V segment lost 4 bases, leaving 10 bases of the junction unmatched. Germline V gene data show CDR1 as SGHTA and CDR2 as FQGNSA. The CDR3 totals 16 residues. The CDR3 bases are TGTGCCAGCAGCTCCTCAGCGGGGGGGCCTTGGAATGAGCAGTTCTTC. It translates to CASSSSAGGPWNEQFF.

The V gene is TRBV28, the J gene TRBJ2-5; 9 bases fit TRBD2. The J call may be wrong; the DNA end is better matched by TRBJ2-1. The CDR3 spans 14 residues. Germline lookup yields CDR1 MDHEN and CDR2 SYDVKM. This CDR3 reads CASSWKREVFEQFF. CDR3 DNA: TGTGCCAGCAGTTGGAAGCGGGAGGTCTTTGAGCAGTTCTTC.

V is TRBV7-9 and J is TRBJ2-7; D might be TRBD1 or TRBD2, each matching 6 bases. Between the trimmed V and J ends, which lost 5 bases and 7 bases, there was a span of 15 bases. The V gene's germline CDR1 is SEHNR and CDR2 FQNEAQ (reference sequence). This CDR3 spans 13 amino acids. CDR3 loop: CASSPRGRAEQYF. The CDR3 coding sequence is TGTGCCAGCAGCCCCCGGGGGCGCGCTGAGCAGTACTTC.

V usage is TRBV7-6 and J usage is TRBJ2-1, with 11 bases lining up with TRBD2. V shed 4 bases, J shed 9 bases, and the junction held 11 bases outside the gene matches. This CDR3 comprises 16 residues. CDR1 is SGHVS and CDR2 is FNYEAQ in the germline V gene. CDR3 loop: CASSWLLAGAPREQFF. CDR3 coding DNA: TGTGCCAGCAGCTGGTTACTAGCGGGAGCGCCCCGTGAGCAGTTCTTC.

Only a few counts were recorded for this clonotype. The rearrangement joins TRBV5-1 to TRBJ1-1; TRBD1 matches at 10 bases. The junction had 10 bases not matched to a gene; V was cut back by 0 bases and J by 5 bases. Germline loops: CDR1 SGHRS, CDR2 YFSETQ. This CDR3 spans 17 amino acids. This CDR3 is CASSLVGTGDGGTEAFF. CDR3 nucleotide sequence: TGCGCCAGCAGCTTGGTTGGGACAGGGGATGGAGGGACTGAAGCTTTCTTT.

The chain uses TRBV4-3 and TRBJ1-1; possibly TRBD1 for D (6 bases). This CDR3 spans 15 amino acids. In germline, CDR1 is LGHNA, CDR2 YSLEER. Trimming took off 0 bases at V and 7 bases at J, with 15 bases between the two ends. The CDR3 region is CASSQDPNGGNEAFF. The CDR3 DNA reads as TGCGCCAGCAGCCAAGATCCCAATGGGGGCAATGAAGCTTTCTTT.

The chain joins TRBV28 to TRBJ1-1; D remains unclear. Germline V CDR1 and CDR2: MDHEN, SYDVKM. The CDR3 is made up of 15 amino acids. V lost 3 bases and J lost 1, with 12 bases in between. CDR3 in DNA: TGTGCCAGCAGTTTCCCCGGACCTGCGAACACTGAAGCTTTCTTT. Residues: CASSFPGPANTEAFF.

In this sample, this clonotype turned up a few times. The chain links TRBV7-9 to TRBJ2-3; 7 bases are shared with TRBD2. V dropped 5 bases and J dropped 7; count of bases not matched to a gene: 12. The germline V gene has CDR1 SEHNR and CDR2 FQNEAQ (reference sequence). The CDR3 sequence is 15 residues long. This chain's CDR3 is CASSTSAEIKHTQYF. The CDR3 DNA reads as TGTGCCAGCAGCACTAGCGCGGAGATAAAGCATACGCAGTATTTT.

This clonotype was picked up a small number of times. The CDR3 DNA reads TGTGCCAGCAGCTTTCTGGGCGACCACTCGAACACCGGGGAGCTGTTTTTT. It specifies CASSFLGDHSNTGELFF. The rearrangement links TRBV7-9 to TRBJ2-2; D is unresolved. CDR3 length equals 17 residues. The germline V gene encodes CDR1 SEHNR and CDR2 FQNEAQ (reference sequence). V gave up 3 bases and J gave up 0 bases, with 14 bases separating them.

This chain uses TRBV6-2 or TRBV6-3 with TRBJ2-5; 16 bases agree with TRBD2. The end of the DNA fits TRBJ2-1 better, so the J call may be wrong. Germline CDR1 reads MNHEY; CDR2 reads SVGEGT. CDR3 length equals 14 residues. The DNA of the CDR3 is TGTGCCAGCAGAGGGACTAGCGGGGGGGCTGAGCAGTTCTTC. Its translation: CASRGTSGGAEQFF.

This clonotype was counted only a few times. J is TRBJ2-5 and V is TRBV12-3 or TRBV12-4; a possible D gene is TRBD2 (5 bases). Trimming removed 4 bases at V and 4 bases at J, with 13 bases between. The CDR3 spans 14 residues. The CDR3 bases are TGTGCCAGCAGTTCCACTAGTTCTCCAGAGACCCAGTACTTC. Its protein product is CASSSTSSPETQYF.

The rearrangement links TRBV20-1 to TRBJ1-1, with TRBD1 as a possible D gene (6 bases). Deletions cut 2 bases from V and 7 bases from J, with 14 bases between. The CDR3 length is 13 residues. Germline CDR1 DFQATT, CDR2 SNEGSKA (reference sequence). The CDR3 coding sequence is TGCAGTGCTAGACTAAATAGGGGGATTGAAGCTTTCTTT. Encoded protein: CSARLNRGIEAFF.

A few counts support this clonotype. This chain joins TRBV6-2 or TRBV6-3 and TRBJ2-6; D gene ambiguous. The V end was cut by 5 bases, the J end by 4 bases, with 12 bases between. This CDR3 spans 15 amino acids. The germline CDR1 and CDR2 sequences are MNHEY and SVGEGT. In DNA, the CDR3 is TGTGCCAGCAGTACGCCCCACAGAGGGGCCAACGTCCTGACTTTC. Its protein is CASSTPHRGANVLTF.

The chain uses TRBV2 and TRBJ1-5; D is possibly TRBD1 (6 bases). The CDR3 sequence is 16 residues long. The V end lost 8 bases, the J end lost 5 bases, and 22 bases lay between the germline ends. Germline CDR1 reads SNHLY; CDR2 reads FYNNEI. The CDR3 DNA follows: TGTGCCAGCTCACCCAGCAGGGGAAATATTTATCAGCCCCAGCATTTT. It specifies CASSPSRGNIYQPQHF. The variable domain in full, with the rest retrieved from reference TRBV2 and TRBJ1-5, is EPEVTQTPSHQVTQMGQEVILRCVPISNHLYFYWYRQILGQKVEFLVSFYNNEISEKSEIFDDQFSVERPDGSNFTLKIRSTKLEDSAMYFCASSPSRGNIYQPQHFGDGTRLSIL.

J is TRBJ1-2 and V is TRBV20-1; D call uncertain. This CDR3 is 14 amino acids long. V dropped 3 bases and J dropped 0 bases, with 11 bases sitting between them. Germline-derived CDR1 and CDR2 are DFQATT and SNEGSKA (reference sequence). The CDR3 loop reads CSARETSSNYGYTF. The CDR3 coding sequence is TGCAGTGCTAGGGAGACAAGTTCTAACTATGGCTACACCTTC.

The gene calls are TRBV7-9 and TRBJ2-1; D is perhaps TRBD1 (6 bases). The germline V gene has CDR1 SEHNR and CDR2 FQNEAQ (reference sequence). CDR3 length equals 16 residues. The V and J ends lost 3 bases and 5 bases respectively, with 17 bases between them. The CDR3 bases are TGTGCCAGCAGCTTCCCCTCCAGGGGAGCGGACAATGAGCAGTTCTTC. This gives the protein CASSFPSRGADNEQFF.

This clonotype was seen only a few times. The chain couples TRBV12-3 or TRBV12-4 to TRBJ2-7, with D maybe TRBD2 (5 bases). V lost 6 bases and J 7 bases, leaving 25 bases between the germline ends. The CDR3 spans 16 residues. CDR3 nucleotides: TGTGCCAGCAGCCCTTCGGAAAGGGTGGCAGAGGGAGAGCAGTACTTC. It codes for CASSPSERVAEGEQYF.

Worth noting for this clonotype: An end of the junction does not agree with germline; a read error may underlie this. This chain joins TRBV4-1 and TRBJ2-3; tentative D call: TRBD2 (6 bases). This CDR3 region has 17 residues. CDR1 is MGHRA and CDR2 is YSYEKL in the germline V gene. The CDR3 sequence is CASSQDSNRGSTDMQYF. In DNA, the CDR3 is TGCGCCAGCAGCCAAGATTCTAACCGGGGGAGCACAGATATGCAGTATTTT.